A single sample gave rise to the 5 T cell receptor beta chains below, sequenced in a study of T cell repertoires in cytomegalovirus infection. TCRdb redid the calling of the reads with MiXCR, one entry per CDR3 protein. In the table there are around 440,000 distinct CDR3 sequences, 11% of which are singletons. The source material was PBMCs. The receptors here all came from a human donor in good health (CMV status not recorded). Some clones in this sample may be carry-over from other donors' samples.

This clonotype was picked up many times. The chain recombines TRBV7-9 with TRBJ2-4; TRBD2 matches 11 bases. With 5 bases clipped from V and 5 bases from J, the junction kept 11 bases outside the gene matches. The CDR3 length is 17 residues. Germline loops: CDR1 SEHNR, CDR2 FQNEAQ (reference sequence). CDR3 DNA: TGTGCCAGCAGCCAAAGGCCGGGACTAGCGGCTCAAAACATTCAGTACTTC. This gives the protein CASSQRPGLAAQNIQYF.

This clonotype was observed many times. V usage is TRBV2 and J usage is TRBJ2-6; D is perhaps TRBD1 or TRBD2 (6 bases each). Germline CDR1 is SNHLY and CDR2 is FYNNEI. V was pared by 2 bases and J by 2 bases, with 10 bases between. This CDR3 is built from 16 residues. The CDR3 sequence: CASSELGGAGANVLTF. For the CDR3, the DNA is TGTGCCAGCAGTGAACTGGGGGGCGCTGGGGCCAACGTCCTGACTTTC.

This clonotype appeared many times. The V call is TRBV9, the J call TRBJ2-2, with 8 bases aligning to TRBD2. V trimming: 0 bases; J trimming: 4 bases; junction bases outside the gene matches: 5. The CDR3 has 16 residues. The germline V gene encodes CDR1 SGDLS and CDR2 YYNGEE. CDR3 sequence reads: CASSVAPGGGTGELFF. The CDR3 coding sequence is TGTGCCAGCAGCGTAGCTCCGGGAGGGGGCACCGGGGAGCTGTTTTTT.

This clonotype was observed at least ten times. The genes are TRBV19 and TRBJ2-3; D may be TRBD2 (6 bases). Trimming cost V 8 bases and J 6 bases, with 27 bases left between them. This CDR3 is 17 amino acids long. CDR1 and CDR2 (germline): LNHDA, SQIVND (reference sequence). The CDR3 spells CASWKGLGSGTMDTQYF. In DNA, the CDR3 is TGTGCCAGTTGGAAGGGCCTGGGTAGCGGCACAATGGATACGCAGTATTTT. Complete variable domain (other parts from reference TRBV19 and TRBJ2-3): DGGITQSPKYLFRKEGQNVTLSCEQNLNHDAMYWYRQDPGQGLRLIYYSQIVNDFQKGDIAEGYSVSREKKESFPLTVTSAQKNPTAFYLCASWKGLGSGTMDTQYFGPGTRLTVL.

This clonotype has a handful of counts. The J gene is TRBJ2-7, the V gene TRBV2; no reliable D call. Germline-derived CDR1 and CDR2 are SNHLY and FYNNEI. Trimming removed 7 bases at V and 2 bases at J, with 27 bases between. This CDR3 comprises 18 residues. This CDR3 is CASTTMGSSGFATYEQYF. The CDR3 DNA reads as TGTGCCAGCACCACGATGGGTTCTTCGGGTTTCGCGACCTACGAGCAGTACTTC.